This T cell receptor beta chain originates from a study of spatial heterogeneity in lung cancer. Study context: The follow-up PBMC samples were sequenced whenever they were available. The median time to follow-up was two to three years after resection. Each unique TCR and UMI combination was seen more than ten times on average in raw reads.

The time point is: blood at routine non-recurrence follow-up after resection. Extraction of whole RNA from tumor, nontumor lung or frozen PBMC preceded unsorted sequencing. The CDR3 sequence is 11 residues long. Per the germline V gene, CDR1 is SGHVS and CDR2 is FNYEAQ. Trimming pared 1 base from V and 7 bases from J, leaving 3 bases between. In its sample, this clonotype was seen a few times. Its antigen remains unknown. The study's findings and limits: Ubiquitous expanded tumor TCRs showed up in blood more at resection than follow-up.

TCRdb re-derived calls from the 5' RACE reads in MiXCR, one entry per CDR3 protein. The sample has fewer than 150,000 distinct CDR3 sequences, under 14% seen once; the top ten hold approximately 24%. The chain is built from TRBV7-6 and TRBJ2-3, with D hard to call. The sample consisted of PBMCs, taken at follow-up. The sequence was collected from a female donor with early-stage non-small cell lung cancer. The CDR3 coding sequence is TGTGCCAGCAGCTTAGGGAATACGCAGTATTTT. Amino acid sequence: CASSLGNTQYF.